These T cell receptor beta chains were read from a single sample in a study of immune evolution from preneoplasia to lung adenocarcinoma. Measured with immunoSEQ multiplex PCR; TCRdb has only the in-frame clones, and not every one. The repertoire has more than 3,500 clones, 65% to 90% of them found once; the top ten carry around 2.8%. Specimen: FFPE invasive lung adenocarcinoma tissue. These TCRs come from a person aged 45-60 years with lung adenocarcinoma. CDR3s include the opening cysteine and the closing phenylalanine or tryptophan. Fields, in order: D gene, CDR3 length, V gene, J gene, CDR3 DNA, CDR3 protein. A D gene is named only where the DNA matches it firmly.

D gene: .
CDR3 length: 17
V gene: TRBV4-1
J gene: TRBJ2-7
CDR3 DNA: TGCGCCAGCAGCCAAGGGGAGTGGGACACCCATTCCTACGAGCAGTACTTC
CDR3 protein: CASSQGEWDTHSYEQYF

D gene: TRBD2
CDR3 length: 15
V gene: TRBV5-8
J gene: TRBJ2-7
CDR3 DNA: TGTGCCAGCAGCTTGCGGCCTAGCGGGGACTACGAGCAGTACTTC
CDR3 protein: CASSLRPSGDYEQYF

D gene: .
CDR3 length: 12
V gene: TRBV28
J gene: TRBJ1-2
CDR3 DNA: TGTGCCAGCAGTTACCTAAACTATGGCTACACCTTC
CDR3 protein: CASSYLNYGYTF

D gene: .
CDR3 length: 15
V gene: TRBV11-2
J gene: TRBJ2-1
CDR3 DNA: TGTGCCAGCAGCTTAGGTCAGGGGCCTCTACGGGAGCAGTTCTTC
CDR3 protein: CASSLGQGPLREQFF

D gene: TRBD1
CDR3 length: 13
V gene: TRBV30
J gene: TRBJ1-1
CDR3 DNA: TGTGCCTGGAGCGGGCCCGGACAGGGGGGAGCTTTCTTT
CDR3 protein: CAWSGPGQGGAFF

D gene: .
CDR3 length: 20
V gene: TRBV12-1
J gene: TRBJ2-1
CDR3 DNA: TGTGCCAGCAGATCGGGACTAGTGGGCGTGTACTCAACCTCCTACAATGAGCAGTTCTTC
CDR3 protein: CASRSGLVGVYSTSYNEQFF

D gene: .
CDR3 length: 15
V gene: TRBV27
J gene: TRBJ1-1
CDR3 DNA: TGTGCCAGTAATTCCCTAGGAGACCTGAACACTGAAGCTTTCTTT
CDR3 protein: CASNSLGDLNTEAFF

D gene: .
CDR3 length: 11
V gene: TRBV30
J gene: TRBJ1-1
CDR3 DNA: TGCGGAGGGGGGTTCGGCACTGAAGCTTTCTTT
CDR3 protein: CGGGFGTEAFF

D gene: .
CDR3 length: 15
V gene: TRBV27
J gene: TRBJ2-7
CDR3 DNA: TGTGCCAGCAGCCAACCCGGACAGCGCATCCACGAGCAGTACTTC
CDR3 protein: CASSQPGQRIHEQYF

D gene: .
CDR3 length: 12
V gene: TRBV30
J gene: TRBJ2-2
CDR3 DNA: TGTGCCTGGAGCGGCTACACCGGGGAGCTGTTTTTT
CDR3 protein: CAWSGYTGELFF

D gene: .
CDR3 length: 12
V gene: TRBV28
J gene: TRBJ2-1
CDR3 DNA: TGTGCCAGCAGTTTATGGTACAATGAGCAGTTCTTC
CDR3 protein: CASSLWYNEQFF

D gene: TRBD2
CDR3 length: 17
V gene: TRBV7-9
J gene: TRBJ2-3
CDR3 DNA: TGTGCCAGCAGCTTATGGCGGGAGGGCCGGGGCACAGATACGCAGTATTTT
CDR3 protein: CASSLWREGRGTDTQYF

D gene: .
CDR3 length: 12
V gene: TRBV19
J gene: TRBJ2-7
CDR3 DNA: TGTGCCAGTAGTATGGTGGGCTACGAGCAGTACTTC
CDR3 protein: CASSMVGYEQYF

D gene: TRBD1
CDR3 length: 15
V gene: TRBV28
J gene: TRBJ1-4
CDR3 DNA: TGTGCCAGCAGTTCGGCGACAGGGCCTAATGAAAAACTGTTTTTT
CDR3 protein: CASSSATGPNEKLFF

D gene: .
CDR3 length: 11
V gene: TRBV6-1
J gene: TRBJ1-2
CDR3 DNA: TGTGCCAGCAGTGAACGGTTCGGTTACACCTTC
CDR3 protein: CASSERFGYTF

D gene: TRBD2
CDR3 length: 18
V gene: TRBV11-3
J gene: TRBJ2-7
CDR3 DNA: TGTGCCAGCAGCTTACCCTCTAGCGGGAGGTACGATGTCTACGAGCAGTACTTC
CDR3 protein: CASSLPSSGRYDVYEQYF

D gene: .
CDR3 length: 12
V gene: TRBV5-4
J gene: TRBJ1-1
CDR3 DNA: TGTGCCAGCAGCCAAGGCGGGGGGCCAGCTTTCTTT
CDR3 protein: CASSQGGGPAFF